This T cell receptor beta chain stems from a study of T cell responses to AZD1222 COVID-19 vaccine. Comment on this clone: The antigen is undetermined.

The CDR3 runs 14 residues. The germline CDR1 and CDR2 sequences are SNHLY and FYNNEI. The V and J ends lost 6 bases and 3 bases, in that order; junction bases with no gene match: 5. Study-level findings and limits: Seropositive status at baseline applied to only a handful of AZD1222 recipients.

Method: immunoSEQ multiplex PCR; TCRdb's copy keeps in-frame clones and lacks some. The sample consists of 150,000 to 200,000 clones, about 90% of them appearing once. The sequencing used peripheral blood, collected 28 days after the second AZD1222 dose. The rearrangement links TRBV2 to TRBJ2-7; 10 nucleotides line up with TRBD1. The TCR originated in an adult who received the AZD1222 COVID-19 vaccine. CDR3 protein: CASSAGQGVYEQYF. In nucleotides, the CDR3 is TGTGCCAGCAGCGCTGGACAGGGGGTCTACGAGCAGTACTTC.